This T cell receptor (beta chain) derives from a study of blood T cell repertoires in COVID-19. The CDR3 is made up of 14 amino acids. In germline, CDR1 is SGHRS, CDR2 YFSETQ. V shed 4 bases and J shed 7 bases, with 17 bases lying between them. Some clones are missing from TCRdb's copy, which holds only in-frame ones; the method was immunoSEQ multiplex PCR. The profile shows more than 85,000 clones, 75% to 90% of them singletons. This TCR derives from a woman in her sixties with acute or convalescent COVID-19. Material: peripheral blood. The chain recombines TRBV5-1 with TRBJ1-1; D not resolved. CDR3 region: CASSPGAGWDEAFF. CDR3 sequence (DNA): TGCGCCAGCAGCCCCGGAGCGGGCTGGGATGAAGCTTTCTTT.